One and the same sample provided the 2 T cell receptor beta chains below, sequenced in a study of shared clonotypes between healthy human individuals. Sequencing was performed with immunoSEQ multiplex PCR; in TCRdb, only in-frame clones are kept and a portion is missing. Counted here are approximately 440,000 clones, approximately 77% occurring once; the ten biggest clones make up about 12%. The sequenced material came from PBMCs. These receptors originate from a woman in her 40s in good health. Some clones in this sample may be carry-over from other donors' samples.

The V and J genes are TRBV27 and TRBJ1-2; D not certain. Trimming removed 10 bases from V and 3 bases from J, with 0 bases in between. The CDR3 totals 8 residues. Germline CDR1 is MNHEY and CDR2 is SMNVEV (reference sequence). CDR3 sequence: CANYGYTF. The CDR3 DNA sequence: TGTGCCAACTATGGCTACACCTTC.

The V and J genes are TRBV4-3 and TRBJ2-5; 9 bases match TRBD2. This CDR3 region has 18 residues. V was pared by 4 bases and J by 3 bases, with 15 bases of the junction left unmatched. Per germline, CDR1 LGHNA and CDR2 YSLEER. As DNA, the CDR3 is TGCGCCAGCAGCCTAATCCCCGGGGTAGCGGGAGATGAAGAGACCCAGTACTTC. Amino acid sequence: CASSLIPGVAGDEETQYF.